This TCR beta chain was identified in a study of CD8 T cells in ankylosing spondylitis. V lost 5 bases and J lost 3; bases outside the gene matches: 1. The CDR3 spans 13 residues. The table lists this clonotype with many counts. TCRdb processed the 5' RACE reads anew with MiXCR; each CDR3 protein has one entry. The table shows approximately 260,000 distinct CDR3 sequences, with roughly 18% occurring only once. The TCR comes from a male donor with ankylosing spondylitis or in good health (not recorded which). This rearrangement joins TRBV12-3 or TRBV12-4 to TRBJ2-1, with TRBD2 identical over 7 bases. The sequencing input was blood, either unsorted or a sorted T cell fraction (not recorded which). Written as DNA, the CDR3 is TGTGCCAGCAGTCGCGGGGGCTACAATGAGCAGTTCTTC. Translation: CASSRGGYNEQFF.